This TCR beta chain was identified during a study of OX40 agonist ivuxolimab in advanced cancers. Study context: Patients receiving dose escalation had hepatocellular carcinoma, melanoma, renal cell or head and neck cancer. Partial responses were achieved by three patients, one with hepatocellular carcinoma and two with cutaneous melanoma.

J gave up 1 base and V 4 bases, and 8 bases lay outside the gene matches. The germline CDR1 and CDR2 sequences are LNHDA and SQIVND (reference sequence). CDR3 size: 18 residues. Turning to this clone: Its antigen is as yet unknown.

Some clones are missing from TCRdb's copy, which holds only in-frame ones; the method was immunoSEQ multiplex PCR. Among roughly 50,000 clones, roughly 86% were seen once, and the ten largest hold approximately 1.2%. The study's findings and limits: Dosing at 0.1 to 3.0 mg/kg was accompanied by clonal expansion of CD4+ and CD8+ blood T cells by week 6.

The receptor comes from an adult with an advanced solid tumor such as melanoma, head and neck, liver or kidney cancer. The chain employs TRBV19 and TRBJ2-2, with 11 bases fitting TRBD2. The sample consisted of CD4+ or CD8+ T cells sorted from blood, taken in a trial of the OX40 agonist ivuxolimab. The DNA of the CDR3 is TGTGCCAGTAGTAGATCCGGGACTAGCGGAATGAACACCGGGGAGCTGTTTTTT. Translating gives CASSRSGTSGMNTGELFF.